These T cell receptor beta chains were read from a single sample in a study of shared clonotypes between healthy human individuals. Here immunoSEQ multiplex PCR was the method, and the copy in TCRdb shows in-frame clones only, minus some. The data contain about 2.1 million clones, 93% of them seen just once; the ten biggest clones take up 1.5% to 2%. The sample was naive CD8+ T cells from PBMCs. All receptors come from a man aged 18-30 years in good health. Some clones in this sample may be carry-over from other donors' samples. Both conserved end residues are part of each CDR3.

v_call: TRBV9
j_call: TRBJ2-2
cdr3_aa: CASRGGRDTGELFF

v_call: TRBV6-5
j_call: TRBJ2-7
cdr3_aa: CASRSGLASYEQYF

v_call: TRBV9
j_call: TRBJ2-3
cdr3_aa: CASSGPLAGGPTDTQYF

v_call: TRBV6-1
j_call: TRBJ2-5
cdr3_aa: CASSEGRGFGETQYF

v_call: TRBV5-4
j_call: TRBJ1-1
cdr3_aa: CASSSPDREEREAFF

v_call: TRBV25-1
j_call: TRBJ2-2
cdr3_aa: CASQGNTGELFF

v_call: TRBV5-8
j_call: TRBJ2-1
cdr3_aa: CASSWGQGGEQFF

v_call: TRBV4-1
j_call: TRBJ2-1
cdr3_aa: CASSPKGRTYNEQFF

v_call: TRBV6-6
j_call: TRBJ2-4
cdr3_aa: CASSPGFKNIQYF

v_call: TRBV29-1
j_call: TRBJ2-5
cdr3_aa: CSGADWRGQETQYF

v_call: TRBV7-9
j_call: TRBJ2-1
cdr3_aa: CASSSGGGSSYNEQFF

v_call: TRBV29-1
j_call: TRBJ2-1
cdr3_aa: CSVEGGSSYNEQFF

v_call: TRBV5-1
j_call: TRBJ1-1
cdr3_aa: CASGRGGTNTEAFF

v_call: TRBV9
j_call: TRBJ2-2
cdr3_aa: CASSVGRDRSNTGELFF

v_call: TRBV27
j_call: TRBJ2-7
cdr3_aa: CASSSSWGAWSYEQYF

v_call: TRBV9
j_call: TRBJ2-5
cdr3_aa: CASSVASGAQETQYF

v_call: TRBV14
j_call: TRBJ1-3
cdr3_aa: CASSRRPSSGNTIYF

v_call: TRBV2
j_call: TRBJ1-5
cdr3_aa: CASRVSGTDNQPQHF

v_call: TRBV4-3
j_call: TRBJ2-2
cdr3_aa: CASSQDRGRGGELFF

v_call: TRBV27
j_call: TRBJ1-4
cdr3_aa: CASSRGQGEGKLFF

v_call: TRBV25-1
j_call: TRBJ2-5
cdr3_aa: CASRTGASDDQETQYF

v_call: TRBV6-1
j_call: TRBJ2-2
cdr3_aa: CASRGINTGELFF

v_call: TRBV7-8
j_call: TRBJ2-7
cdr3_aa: CASSFSRGPYEQYF

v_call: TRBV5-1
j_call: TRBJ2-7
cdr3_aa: CASSLAGAHFYEQYF

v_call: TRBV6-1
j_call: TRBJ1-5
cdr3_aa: CASSGQAYSNQPQHF

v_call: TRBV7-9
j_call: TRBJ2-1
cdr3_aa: CASSLGDSTEQFF